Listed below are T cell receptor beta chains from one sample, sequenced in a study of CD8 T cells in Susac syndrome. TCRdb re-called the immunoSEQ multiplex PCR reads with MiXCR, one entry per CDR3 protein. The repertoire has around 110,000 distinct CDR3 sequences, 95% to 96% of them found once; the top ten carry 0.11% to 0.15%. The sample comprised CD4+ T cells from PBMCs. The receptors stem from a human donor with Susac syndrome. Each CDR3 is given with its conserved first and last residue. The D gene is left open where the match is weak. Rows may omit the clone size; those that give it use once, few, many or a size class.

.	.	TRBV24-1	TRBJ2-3	TGTGCCACCAATGATTGGCCAGGGAGGTTTAGCACAGATACGCAGTATTTT	CATNDWPGRFSTDTQYF
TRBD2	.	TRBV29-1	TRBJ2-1	TGCAGCGTTGAACGCGGGGGATACAATGAGCAGTTCTTC	CSVERGGYNEQFF
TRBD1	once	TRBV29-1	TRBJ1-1	TGCAGCACTCGGACAGGGGGTGGCACTGAAGCTTTCTTT	CSTRTGGGTEAFF
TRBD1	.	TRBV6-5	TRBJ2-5	TGTGCCAGCGGGAGACAGGGGGCGAGCCAAGAGACCCAGTACTTC	CASGRQGASQETQYF
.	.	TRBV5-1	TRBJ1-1	TGCGCCAGCAGCTTAGACCCCGGGACGAACACTGAAGCTTTCTTT	CASSLDPGTNTEAFF
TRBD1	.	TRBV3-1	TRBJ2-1	TGTGCCAGCAGCCAAGCCGGGACAGGGGGCAATGAGCAGTTCTTC	CASSQAGTGGNEQFF
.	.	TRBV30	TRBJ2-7	TGTGCCTGGAACTGGGGGGGCGCAATTCCGTCGGGTGAGCAGTACTTC	CAWNWGGAIPSGEQYF
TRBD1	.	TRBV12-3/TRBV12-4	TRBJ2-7	TGTGCCAGCAGTTTAAGGCAGGGGGCCTACGAGCAGTACTTC	CASSLRQGAYEQYF
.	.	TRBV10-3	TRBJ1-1	TGTGCCATTAAAGGACAAGTCAACACTGAAGCTTTCTTT	CAIKGQVNTEAFF
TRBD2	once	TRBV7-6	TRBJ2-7	TGTGCCAGCAGCCCGGGACTAGCGGGAGGGTCTCTCTACGAGCAGTACTTC	CASSPGLAGGSLYEQYF
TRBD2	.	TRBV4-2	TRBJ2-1	TGTGCCAGCAGCCGGGGCAAAGCGGGAGGGCCGAACAATGAGCAGTTCTTC	CASSRGKAGGPNNEQFF
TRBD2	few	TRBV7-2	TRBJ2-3	TGTGCCAGCAGCTTAACTAGCGGAGGCACAGATACGCAGTATTTT	CASSLTSGGTDTQYF
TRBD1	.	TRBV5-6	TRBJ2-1	TGTGCCAGCAGCCAAACCAGACAGGGTAATGAGCAGTTCTTC	CASSQTRQGNEQFF
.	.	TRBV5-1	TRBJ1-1	TGCGCCAGCAGCTTGGGAGGACGGCTGGGCACTGAAGCTTTCTTT	CASSLGGRLGTEAFF
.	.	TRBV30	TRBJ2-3	TGTGCCTGGAGTCCCACAGATACGCAGTATTTT	CAWSPTDTQYF
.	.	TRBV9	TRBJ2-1	TGTGCCAGCAGCGTAGTAACGGGGTCAGCGAATGAGCAGTTCTTC	CASSVVTGSANEQFF
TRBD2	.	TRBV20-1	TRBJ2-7	TGCAGTGCTAGGGTGGCTAGCGGGTCGTACGAGCAGTACTTC	CSARVASGSYEQYF
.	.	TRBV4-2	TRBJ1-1	TGTGCCAGCAGCCAAGAGAGCGAAGCTTTCTTT	CASSQESEAFF
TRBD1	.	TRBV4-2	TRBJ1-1	TGTGCCAGCAGCCACGGACAGGGGTTCGGCACTGAAGCTTTCTTT	CASSHGQGFGTEAFF
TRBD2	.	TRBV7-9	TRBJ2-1	TGTGCCAGCAGCGTGATGGGACTAGCATCTGAGCAGTTCTTC	CASSVMGLASEQFF
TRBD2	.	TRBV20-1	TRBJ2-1	TGCAGTGCTAGACATAGCGGGAGAGCCTACAATGAGCAGTTCTTC	CSARHSGRAYNEQFF
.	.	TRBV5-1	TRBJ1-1	TGCGCCAGCAGGATGGCGGTTAACACTGAAGCTTTCTTT	CASRMAVNTEAFF
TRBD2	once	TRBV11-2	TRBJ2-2	TGTGCCAGCAGCTTAGTAGCGGGAGGGCCCGGGGAGCTGTTTTTT	CASSLVAGGPGELFF
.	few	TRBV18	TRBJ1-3	TGTGCCAGCTCCCTGGACTCTGGAAACACCATATATTTT	CASSLDSGNTIYF
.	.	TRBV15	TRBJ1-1	TGTGCCACCAGCAGAGATCCAGGGCTAACTGAAGCTTTCTTT	CATSRDPGLTEAFF
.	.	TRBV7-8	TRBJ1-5	TGTGCCAGCAGCTTAGCCCAGACTTATCAGCCCCAGCATTTT	CASSLAQTYQPQHF
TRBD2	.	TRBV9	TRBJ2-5	TGTGCCAGCAGCGTAGAGCCTAGCGGGAGGGCTAGCCAAGAGACCCAGTACTTC	CASSVEPSGRASQETQYF
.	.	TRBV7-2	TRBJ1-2	TGTGCCAGCAGCTTAGGGGGCAGACCTAACTATGGCTACACCTTC	CASSLGGRPNYGYTF
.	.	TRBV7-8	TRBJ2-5	TGTGCCAGCAGCACCGGGACATTGGAGACCCAGTACTTC	CASSTGTLETQYF
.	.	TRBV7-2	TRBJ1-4	TGTGCCAGCAGCCCCTCCGTTGGGAGTGAAAAACTGTTTTTT	CASSPSVGSEKLFF
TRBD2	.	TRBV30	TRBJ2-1	TGTGCCTGGAAGCGGGAGGCAAATGAGCAGTTCTTC	CAWKREANEQFF
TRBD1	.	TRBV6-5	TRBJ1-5	TGTGCCAGCAGGCGACAGGGAGGGAGCAATCAGCCCCAGCATTTT	CASRRQGGSNQPQHF
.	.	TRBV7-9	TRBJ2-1	TGTGCCAGCAGCTTATCAAGACTAGTCCAGCAGTTCTTC	CASSLSRLVQQFF
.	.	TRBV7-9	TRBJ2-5	TGTGCCAGCAGCTTAGCGAAGGGGAGAGAGACCCAGTACTTC	CASSLAKGRETQYF
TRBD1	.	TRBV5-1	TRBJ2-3	TGCGCCAGCAGCCCCAGGGGACAGGGAACTGCAGATACGCAGTATTTT	CASSPRGQGTADTQYF
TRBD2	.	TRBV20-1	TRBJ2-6	TGCAGTGCTCTGTCGGGAGGAGGGGCCAACGTCCTGACTTTC	CSALSGGGANVLTF
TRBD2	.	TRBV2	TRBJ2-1	TGTGCCAGCAGTTTAAGCGGGAGGGGTTCGAATGAGCAGTTCTTC	CASSLSGRGSNEQFF
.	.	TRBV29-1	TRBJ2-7	TGCAGCCCAGCCAGTCCTACCGACACAAGCTCCTACGAGCAGTACTTC	CSPASPTDTSSYEQYF
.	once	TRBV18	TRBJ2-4	TGTGCCAGCTCACCAATCAAGTCGGGGGAAAACATTCAGTACTTC	CASSPIKSGENIQYF
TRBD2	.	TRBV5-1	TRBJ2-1	TGCGCCAGCAGCTTGGGACTAGCGGAGACTGCACCTTACAATGAGCAGTTCTTC	CASSLGLAETAPYNEQFF
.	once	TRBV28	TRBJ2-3	TGTGCCAGCAGTTTATTTCCGGGGGCCCCCACAGATACGCAGTATTTT	CASSLFPGAPTDTQYF
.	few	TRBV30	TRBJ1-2	TGTGCCTGGAGTTCTGGCCAGGGCCGTGGCTACACCTTC	CAWSSGQGRGYTF
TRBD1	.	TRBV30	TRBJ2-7	TGTGCCTGGATCCCGGGACAGCTCCCTTACGAGCAGTACTTC	CAWIPGQLPYEQYF
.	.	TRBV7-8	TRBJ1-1	TGTGCCAGCAGCTGGGGAGGGACGGGGAACACTGAAGCTTTCTTT	CASSWGGTGNTEAFF
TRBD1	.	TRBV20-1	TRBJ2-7	TGCAGTGTTCTAGGACAGGGGGCCTACGAGCAGTACTTC	CSVLGQGAYEQYF
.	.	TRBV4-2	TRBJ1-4	TGTGCCAGCAGCCAAGATTCCGGAGAAAAACTGTTTTTT	CASSQDSGEKLFF
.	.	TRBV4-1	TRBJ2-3	TGCGCCAGCAGCCAAGGACAGGCGAGGGATACGCAGTATTTT	CASSQGQARDTQYF
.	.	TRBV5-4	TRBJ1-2	TGTGCCAGCAGCTCATCTGTCCCCGGGGGCTATGGCTACACCTTC	CASSSSVPGGYGYTF
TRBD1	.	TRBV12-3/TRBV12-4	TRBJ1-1	TGTGCCAGCAGTACAACAGGGGCCACTGAAGCTTTCTTT	CASSTTGATEAFF